This TCR beta chain was identified in a study of blood T cells in healthy people across ages. Through a sample-barcoded 5' primer and a J-beta primer mix, a second PCR was run for roughly 6 to 12 cycles. TCRdb reprocessed the 5' RACE reads with MiXCR, giving one entry per CDR3 protein. Among about 1.1 million distinct CDR3 sequences listed, roughly two fifths were seen once. This CDR3 spans 15 amino acids. Unmatched junction bases numbered 7, after V lost 1 base and J lost 2 bases. The germline CDR1 and CDR2 sequences are DFQATT and SNEGSKA (reference sequence). Sample: blood. This sequence joins TRBV20-1 and TRBJ2-5, with TRBD2 matching over 7 bases. This receptor was taken from a man aged 18 to 30 in good health. For the CDR3, the DNA is TGCAGTGCTAGAGTCTCGGGGAGGGAGCAAGAGACCCAGTACTTC. Translating it yields CSARVSGREQETQYF.